This TCR beta chain comes out of a study of cytomegalovirus exposure and HLA in healthy donors. Study in general: The 120 or so validation repertoires used a platform that matched the one used for the approximately 610 first-cohort repertoires, as a later analysis reported.

Data came from immunoSEQ multiplex PCR; TCRdb stores just in-frame clones and leaves some out. The repertoire includes tens of thousands of clones, approximately 96% of them detected once, and roughly 1.5% sits in the top ten. CDR3 length equals 15 residues. Trimming removed 3 bases from V and 0 bases from J; junction bases left unmatched: 5. CDR1 and CDR2 from the germline V gene are GTSNPN and SVGIG (reference sequence). V usage is TRBV30 and J usage is TRBJ2-3, with 8 bases aligning to TRBD2. The clonotype originates from a young woman in good health and CMV-seropositive. The source material was PBMCs. CDR3 nucleotides: TGTGCCTGGAGGCCTCCTAGCGGGAGCACAGATACGCAGTATTTT. Amino acid sequence: CAWRPPSGSTDTQYF.